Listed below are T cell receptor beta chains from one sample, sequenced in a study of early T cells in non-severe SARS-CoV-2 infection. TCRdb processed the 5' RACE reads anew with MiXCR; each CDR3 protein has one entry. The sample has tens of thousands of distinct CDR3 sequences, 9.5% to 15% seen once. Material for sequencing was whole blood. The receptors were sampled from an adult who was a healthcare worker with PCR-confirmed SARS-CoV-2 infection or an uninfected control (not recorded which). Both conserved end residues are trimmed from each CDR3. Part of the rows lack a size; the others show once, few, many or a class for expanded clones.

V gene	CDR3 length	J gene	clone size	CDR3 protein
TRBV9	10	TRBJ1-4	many	ASSVDGEKLF
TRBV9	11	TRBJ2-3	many	ASSESVTDTQY
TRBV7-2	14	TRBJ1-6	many	ASSLGGVAWGSPLH
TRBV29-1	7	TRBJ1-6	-	SGQWALH
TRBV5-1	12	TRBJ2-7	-	ASSYGTGPYEQY
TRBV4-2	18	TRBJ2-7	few	ASSPNGAGRFREAIYEQY
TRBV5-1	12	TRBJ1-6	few	ASSLDRGGSPLH
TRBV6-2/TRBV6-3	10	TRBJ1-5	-	ASSYPQQPQH
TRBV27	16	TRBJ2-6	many	ASSRTALTASGANVLT
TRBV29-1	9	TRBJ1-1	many	SAVMNTEAF
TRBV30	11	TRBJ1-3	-	AWRKKGRNTIY
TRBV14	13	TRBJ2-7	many	ASSQTGTGAWEQY
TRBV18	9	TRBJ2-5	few	ASSDTETQY
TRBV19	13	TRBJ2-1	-	ASSTLMAGLDEQF
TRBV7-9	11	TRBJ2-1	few	ASRPSGGNEQF
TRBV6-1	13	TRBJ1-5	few	ASSAQGGIELPQH
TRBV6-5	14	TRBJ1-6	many	ASRGLESSYNSPLH
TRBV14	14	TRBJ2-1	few	ASSPLGTQGGNEQF
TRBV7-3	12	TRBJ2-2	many	ASSTVGHTGELF
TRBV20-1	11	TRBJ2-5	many	SARRPDIGTQY